The 20 T cell receptor beta chains below come from one sample, sequenced in a study of spatial heterogeneity in lung cancer. Time point reported: sample taken at primary tumor resection. Whole RNA from tumor, nontumor lung or frozen PBMC was sequenced unsorted. TCRdb re-called the 5' RACE reads through MiXCR, storing one row per CDR3 protein. The data contain approximately 25,000 distinct CDR3 sequences, 5.5% to 8% of them singletons. Sequences were derived from PBMCs, sampled at surgery. The receptors shown here come from a male donor with early-stage non-small cell lung cancer.

With regard to this clonotype: Compared with germline, one end of the junction differs, possibly owing to a read error. The chain combines TRBV20-1 with TRBJ2-7, with 9 bases matching TRBD1. The V gene's germline CDR1 is DFQATT and CDR2 SNEGSKA (reference sequence). This CDR3 comprises 13 residues. This CDR3 reads CGAEGDRVSEQYF. CDR3 coding DNA: TGCGGTGCCGAGGGGGACAGGGTAAGCGAGCAGTACTTC.

In its sample, this clonotype ranks as medium-sized. This rearrangement joins TRBV20-1 to TRBJ2-1, with 9 bases fitting TRBD2. The germline gives CDR1 DFQATT, CDR2 SNEGSKA (reference sequence). The trim removed 2 bases at V and 6 bases at J, leaving 11 bases unmatched. The CDR3 extends over 16 amino acids. In nucleotides, the CDR3 is TGCAGTGCTAGATCTTTAGCGGGGGTTAATTCCAATGAGCAGTTCTTC. As protein: CSARSLAGVNSNEQFF.

This clonotype qualifies as medium-sized. This chain joins TRBV7-9 and TRBJ2-5; 10 positions agree with TRBD1. From germline, CDR1 is SEHNR and CDR2 FQNEAQ (reference sequence). CDR3 size: 14 residues. The V gene end was trimmed by 4 bases and the J gene end by 3 bases; junction bases not matched to a gene: 2. The CDR3 protein is CASSSGQGKETQYF. The CDR3 DNA sequence: TGTGCCAGCAGCTCGGGACAGGGGAAAGAGACCCAGTACTTC. Looking up the rest from reference TRBV7-9 and TRBJ2-5 gives the full variable domain: DTGVSQNPRHKITKRGQNVTFRCDPISEHNRLYWYRQTLGQGPEFLTYFQNEAQLEKSRLLSDRFSAERPKGSFSTLEIQRTEQGDSAMYLCASSSGQGKETQYFGPGTRLLVL.

By share, this clonotype ranks as medium-sized. The chain links TRBV24-1 to TRBJ1-2; D is unresolved. The CDR3 is 11 amino acids. Germline CDR1 is KGHDR and CDR2 is SFDVKD. The ends were cut back, 4 bases at V and 5 bases at J, with 4 bases in the middle. The CDR3 DNA is TGTGCCACCAGTGACCGTTATGGCTACACCTTC. Its protein is CATSDRYGYTF.

This clonotype was recorded at least ten times. The chain uses TRBV3-1 and TRBJ1-1, with D unclear. The CDR3 is made up of 13 amino acids. The V gene lost 1 base and the J gene lost 6 bases, with 9 bases spanning the gap. CDR1 is LGHDT and CDR2 is YNNKEL in the germline V gene (reference sequence). The CDR3 DNA reads as TGTGCCAGCAGCCAAGCGAGGTGGGCTGAAGCTTTCTTT. Amino acids: CASSQARWAEAFF.

This clonotype counts as medium-sized. For the CDR3, the DNA is TGCAGTGCTAGAGGGGCACGGGGGACCACTGAAGCTTTCTTT. Its translation is CSARGARGTTEAFF. The rearrangement uses TRBV20-1 and TRBJ1-1; D is possibly TRBD1 (5 bases). From germline, CDR1 is DFQATT and CDR2 SNEGSKA (reference sequence). The ends were cut back, 1 base at V and 4 bases at J, with 13 bases in the middle. This CDR3 spans 14 amino acids.

This clonotype was counted many times. The chain combines TRBV28 with TRBJ2-7, with 10 bases that match TRBD1. The CDR3 spans 17 residues. V shed 5 bases, J shed 0 bases, and the junction held 10 bases outside the gene matches. Per germline, CDR1 MDHEN and CDR2 SYDVKM. As DNA, the CDR3 is TGTGCCAGCAGTGGGGACAGGGGCCATAGGAGCTCCTACGAGCAGTACTTC. Its protein product is CASSGDRGHRSSYEQYF. The variable domain in full, with the rest retrieved from reference TRBV28 and TRBJ2-7, is DVKVTQSSRYLVKRTGEKVFLECVQDMDHENMFWYRQDPGLGLRLIYFSYDVKMKEKGDIPEGYSVSREKKERFSLILESASTNQTSMYLCASSGDRGHRSSYEQYFGPGTRLTVT.

This clonotype was counted a few times. The chain couples TRBV5-1 to TRBJ1-2; D possibly corresponds to TRBD1 (6 bases). V was clipped by 4 bases and J by 5 bases, with 18 bases between them. This CDR3 has 15 residues. CDR1 and CDR2 from the germline V gene are SGHRS and YFSETQ. CDR3 amino acids: CASSPSDGGRYGYTF. CDR3 DNA: TGCGCCAGCAGCCCATCCGACGGGGGCCGGTATGGCTACACCTTC.

The table lists this clonotype with many counts. The chain uses TRBV2 and TRBJ1-4; D ambiguous. Trimming cost V 7 bases and J 6 bases, with 6 bases left between them. The CDR3 consists of 11 residues. CDR1 SNHLY and CDR2 FYNNEI come from the germline V gene. The CDR3 reads CASTVYEKLFF. CDR3 DNA: TGTGCCAGCACCGTCTATGAAAAACTGTTTTTT.

This clonotype was seen many times. The rearrangement joins TRBV4-1 to TRBJ1-1; D remains unclear. This CDR3 contains 15 residues. Trimming removed 0 bases at V and 0 bases at J, with 8 bases between. Germline CDR1 and CDR2: MGHRA and YSYEKL. Written as DNA, the CDR3 is TGCGCCAGCAGCCAAGATCCGGGGTTGAACACTGAAGCTTTCTTT. This gives the protein CASSQDPGLNTEAFF.

This clonotype was seen ten or more times. This sequence joins TRBV24-1 and TRBJ1-5, with D hard to call. The CDR3 has 16 amino acids. Germline values: CDR1 KGHDR, CDR2 SFDVKD. Trimming shortened V by 3 bases and J by 2 bases, and 13 bases separated the two germline ends. The CDR3 DNA sequence: TGTGCCACCAGTGATCCCTCCAGAGGCGGCAATCAGCCCCAGCATTTT. Protein sequence: CATSDPSRGGNQPQHF.

This clonotype was counted ten times or more. The chain links TRBV3-1 to TRBJ2-1, with D tentatively TRBD2 (6 bases). V lost 1 base and J lost 6, with 19 bases in between. The germline gives CDR1 LGHDT, CDR2 YNNKEL (reference sequence). The CDR3 runs 17 residues. CDR3 in amino acids: CASSQGLIGPRGNEQFF. CDR3 bases: TGTGCCAGCAGCCAAGGATTAATTGGACCGCGGGGCAATGAGCAGTTCTTC.

This clonotype turned up a few times. This chain joins TRBV5-1 and TRBJ2-5, with 9 positions matching TRBD2. Germline CDR1 SGHRS, CDR2 YFSETQ. The CDR3 totals 15 residues. The J segment lost 2 bases and the V segment lost 4 bases, leaving 6 bases of the junction unmatched. The CDR3 sequence is CASSLRTSEQETQYF. In DNA, the CDR3 is TGCGCCAGCAGCCTCCGGACTAGCGAACAAGAGACCCAGTACTTC.

This clonotype was recorded at least ten times. The chain joins TRBV7-2 to TRBJ2-5, with a weak D call TRBD1 (6 bases). The V end lost 3 bases, the J end lost 2 bases, and 16 bases lay between the germline ends. The CDR3 spans 16 residues. CDR1 and CDR2 from the germline V gene are SGHTA and FQGNSA. The CDR3 region is CASSLRRTDRQETQYF. The CDR3 nucleotides are TGTGCCAGCAGCTTGAGGAGGACCGACAGGCAAGAGACCCAGTACTTC.

This clonotype has at least ten counts. The V gene is TRBV12-3 or TRBV12-4, the J gene TRBJ2-1; D is unresolved. This CDR3 contains 13 residues. The V end was cut by 3 bases, the J end by 6 bases, with 9 bases between. The CDR3 spells CASSLYSGNEQFF. For the CDR3, the DNA is TGTGCCAGCAGTTTGTACTCTGGCAATGAGCAGTTCTTC.

This clonotype was picked up a small number of times. The chain links TRBV20-1 to TRBJ2-1; D unresolved. Per germline, CDR1 DFQATT and CDR2 SNEGSKA (reference sequence). Trimming pared 3 bases from V and 0 bases from J, leaving 12 bases between. There are 15 residues in the CDR3. This CDR3 is CSASLGALSYNEQFF. CDR3 DNA sequence: TGCAGTGCTAGCCTTGGTGCGCTCTCCTACAATGAGCAGTTCTTC.

This clonotype has more than one count but fewer than ten. V and J are TRBV20-1 and TRBJ2-3; possibly TRBD1 for D (5 bases). The V gene's germline CDR1 is DFQATT and CDR2 SNEGSKA (reference sequence). V lost 6 bases to trimming and J lost 6 bases, with 19 bases between them. CDR3 length: 14 residues. CDR3 bases: TGCAGTGCCCAAGGGGCCAGAAGGATGGATACGCAGTATTTT. This codes for CSAQGARRMDTQYF.

This clonotype has more than one count but fewer than ten. This chain links TRBV12-3 or TRBV12-4 with TRBJ2-7, with 9 bases lining up with TRBD2. V lost 6 bases and J lost 5; bases outside the gene matches: 11. The CDR3 is 15 residues long. The CDR3 loop is CASRRPGTSFHEQYF. As DNA, the CDR3 is TGTGCCAGCAGACGTCCCGGGACTAGCTTCCACGAGCAGTACTTC.

This clonotype has ten or more counts. J is TRBJ1-6 and V is TRBV5-1; 7 bases fit TRBD1. The V gene end was trimmed by 4 bases and the J gene end by 5 bases; junction bases not matched to a gene: 9. The germline CDR1 and CDR2 sequences are SGHRS and YFSETQ. The CDR3 spans 16 residues. CDR3 protein: CASSMGGGEDNSPLHF. In DNA form, the CDR3 reads TGCGCCAGCAGCATGGGAGGGGGCGAAGATAATTCACCCCTCCACTTT.

This clonotype has ten or more counts. The chain carries TRBV11-2 and TRBJ2-7, with D possibly called TRBD1 or TRBD2 (5 bases each). The germline gives CDR1 SGHAT, CDR2 FQNNGV. Trimming removed 3 bases from V and 2 bases from J, with 5 bases in between. This CDR3 comprises 12 residues. CDR3 DNA: TGTGCCAGCAGCTTGGGGGCCTACGAGCAGTACTTC. Its translation is CASSLGAYEQYF.